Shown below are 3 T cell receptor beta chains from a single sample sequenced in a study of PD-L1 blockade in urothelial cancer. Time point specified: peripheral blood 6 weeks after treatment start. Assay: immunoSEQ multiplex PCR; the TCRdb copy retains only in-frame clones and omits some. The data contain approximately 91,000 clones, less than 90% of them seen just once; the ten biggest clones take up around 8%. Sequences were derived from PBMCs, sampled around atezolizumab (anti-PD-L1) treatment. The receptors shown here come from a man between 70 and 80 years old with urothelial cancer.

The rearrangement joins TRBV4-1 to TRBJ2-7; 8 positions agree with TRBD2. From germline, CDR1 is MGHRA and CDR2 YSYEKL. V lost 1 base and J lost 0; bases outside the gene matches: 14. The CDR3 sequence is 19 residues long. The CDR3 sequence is CASSQGWVAGILSSYEQYF. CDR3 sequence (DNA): TGCGCCAGCAGCCAAGGATGGGTAGCGGGGATTCTGAGCTCCTACGAGCAGTACTTC.

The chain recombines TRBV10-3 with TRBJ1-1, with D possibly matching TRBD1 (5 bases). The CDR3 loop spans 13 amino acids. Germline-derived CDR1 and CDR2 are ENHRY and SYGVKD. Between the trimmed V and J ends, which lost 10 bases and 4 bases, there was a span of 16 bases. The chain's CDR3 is CATLVGEGTEAFF. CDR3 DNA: TGTGCCACTTTAGTGGGGGAGGGCACTGAAGCTTTCTTT.

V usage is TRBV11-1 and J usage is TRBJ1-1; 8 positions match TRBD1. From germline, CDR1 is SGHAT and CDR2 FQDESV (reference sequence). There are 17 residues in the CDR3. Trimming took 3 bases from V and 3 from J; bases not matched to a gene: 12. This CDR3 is CASSLNRGFLVDTEAFF. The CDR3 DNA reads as TGTGCCAGCAGCTTGAACAGGGGGTTTCTAGTGGACACTGAAGCTTTCTTT.